This is a list of T cell receptor beta chains from one sample in a study of blood T cell repertoires in COVID-19. Sequenced by immunoSEQ multiplex PCR; TCRdb stores in-frame clones only, minus some. Of about 220,000 clones in the sample, 88% were seen once. Sequenced: PBMCs or T cells enriched from blood (not recorded which). The receptors stem from a woman between 45 and 60 years old with acute COVID-19. CDR3s include the opening cysteine and the closing phenylalanine or tryptophan. Each record gives: D gene, J gene, CDR3 length, clone size, V gene, CDR3 protein, CDR3 DNA. D genes are given only for firm matches. A row's size may be missing; if present it is once, few, many or a size class.

d_gene: TRBD1
j_gene: TRBJ1-6
len: 12
abundance: .
v_gene: TRBV18
CDR3aa: CANKGTGVTLHF
CDR3nt: TGTGCCAACAAAGGGACAGGGGTGACCCTCCACTTT

d_gene: TRBD1
j_gene: TRBJ1-2
len: 17
abundance: .
v_gene: TRBV15
CDR3aa: CATSRSLSGTGGLGYTF
CDR3nt: TGTGCCACCAGCAGAAGTCTAAGTGGGACAGGAGGCCTTGGCTACACCTTC

d_gene: .
j_gene: TRBJ1-4
len: 15
abundance: .
v_gene: TRBV28
CDR3aa: CASSGREGVREKLFF
CDR3nt: TGTGCCAGCAGTGGCCGTGAGGGGGTACGGGAAAAACTGTTTTTT

d_gene: TRBD1
j_gene: TRBJ1-5
len: 12
abundance: once
v_gene: TRBV28
CDR3aa: CASRHGDRGEHF
CDR3nt: TGTGCCAGCAGACATGGGGACAGGGGCGAGCATTTT

d_gene: TRBD2
j_gene: TRBJ2-1
len: 15
abundance: .
v_gene: TRBV7-3
CDR3aa: CASSFLAGGPHEQFF
CDR3nt: TGTGCCAGCAGCTTCCTAGCGGGAGGGCCACATGAGCAGTTCTTC

d_gene: .
j_gene: TRBJ2-7
len: 13
abundance: .
v_gene: TRBV3-1/TRBV3-2
CDR3aa: CASSPFGAYEQYF
CDR3nt: TGTGCCAGCAGCCCCTTTGGGGCATACGAGCAGTACTTC

d_gene: .
j_gene: TRBJ2-7
len: 12
abundance: .
v_gene: TRBV30
CDR3aa: CAYDQGAHEQYF
CDR3nt: TGTGCCTACGATCAGGGTGCCCACGAGCAGTACTTC

d_gene: TRBD2
j_gene: TRBJ2-1
len: 17
abundance: once
v_gene: TRBV5-4
CDR3aa: CASSHGLAGGFVNEQFF
CDR3nt: TGTGCCAGCAGCCATGGACTAGCGGGAGGGTTTGTCAATGAGCAGTTCTTC

d_gene: TRBD2
j_gene: TRBJ2-3
len: 16
abundance: .
v_gene: TRBV9
CDR3aa: CASSVGGLAPTDTQYF
CDR3nt: TGTGCCAGCAGCGTAGGGGGACTAGCGCCCACAGATACGCAGTATTTT

d_gene: .
j_gene: TRBJ2-2
len: 12
abundance: .
v_gene: TRBV24-1
CDR3aa: CATGRNTGELFF
CDR3nt: TGTGCCACCGGGAGGAACACCGGGGAGCTGTTTTTT

d_gene: TRBD1
j_gene: TRBJ1-5
len: 17
abundance: .
v_gene: TRBV19
CDR3aa: CASSITTGGLSNQPQHF
CDR3nt: TGTGCCAGTAGTATCACGACAGGGGGTCTTAGCAATCAGCCCCAGCATTTT

d_gene: TRBD2
j_gene: TRBJ2-1
len: 14
abundance: .
v_gene: TRBV5-1
CDR3aa: CASSWGLAGGEQFF
CDR3nt: TGCGCCAGCAGCTGGGGACTAGCTGGGGGTGAGCAGTTCTTC

d_gene: TRBD1
j_gene: TRBJ1-5
len: 15
abundance: .
v_gene: TRBV27
CDR3aa: CASSFIGTGHQPQHF
CDR3nt: TGTGCCAGCAGTTTTATTGGGACAGGGCATCAGCCCCAGCATTTT

d_gene: .
j_gene: TRBJ2-7
len: 13
abundance: once
v_gene: TRBV12-3/TRBV12-4
CDR3aa: CASRTAYSYEQYF
CDR3nt: TGTGCCAGCAGGACAGCCTATTCCTACGAGCAGTACTTC

d_gene: .
j_gene: TRBJ2-5
len: 13
abundance: .
v_gene: TRBV18
CDR3aa: CASSLRTSGLTYF
CDR3nt: TGTGCCAGCTCACTCCGGACGTCGGGACTTACATACTTC

d_gene: TRBD2
j_gene: TRBJ2-1
len: 20
abundance: .
v_gene: TRBV23-1
CDR3aa: CASSHDRGALAGGPKIEQFF
CDR3nt: TGCGCCAGCAGTCATGACAGGGGGGCACTAGCGGGAGGGCCAAAAATTGAGCAGTTCTTC

d_gene: TRBD2
j_gene: TRBJ2-7
len: 15
abundance: once
v_gene: TRBV19
CDR3aa: CASSTGTSGISEQYF
CDR3nt: TGTGCCAGTAGTACCGGGACTAGCGGGATTTCCGAGCAGTACTTC

d_gene: TRBD1
j_gene: TRBJ2-1
len: 15
abundance: .
v_gene: TRBV7-7
CDR3aa: CASSLGQGIYNEQFF
CDR3nt: TGTGCCAGCAGCTTAGGACAGGGGATCTACAATGAGCAGTTCTTC

d_gene: TRBD2
j_gene: TRBJ2-5
len: 18
abundance: .
v_gene: TRBV15
CDR3aa: CATSRELAGVINEETQYF
CDR3nt: TGTGCCACCAGCAGAGAGCTAGCGGGAGTCATTAACGAAGAGACCCAGTACTTC

d_gene: .
j_gene: TRBJ2-5
len: 15
abundance: .
v_gene: TRBV27
CDR3aa: CASSQRTRGAETQYF
CDR3nt: TGTGCCAGCAGTCAAAGGACGCGCGGGGCAGAGACCCAGTACTTC

d_gene: TRBD1
j_gene: TRBJ1-2
len: 14
abundance: .
v_gene: TRBV11-2
CDR3aa: CASSELGGNYGYTF
CDR3nt: TGTGCCAGCAGCGAGTTAGGGGGCAACTATGGCTACACCTTC

d_gene: .
j_gene: TRBJ1-1
len: 14
abundance: .
v_gene: TRBV11-2
CDR3aa: CASSWNSGNTEAFF
CDR3nt: TGTGCCAGCAGCTGGAACTCGGGGAACACTGAAGCTTTCTTT

d_gene: TRBD2
j_gene: TRBJ2-7
len: 16
abundance: .
v_gene: TRBV4-1
CDR3aa: CASSHHSGTSRYEQYF
CDR3nt: TGCGCCAGCAGCCATCACTCCGGGACTAGCAGGTACGAGCAGTACTTC

d_gene: TRBD2
j_gene: TRBJ2-1
len: 16
abundance: .
v_gene: TRBV27
CDR3aa: CASNIRRTSGSNEQFF
CDR3nt: TGTGCCAGCAACATAAGGAGGACTAGCGGGAGCAATGAGCAGTTCTTC

d_gene: .
j_gene: TRBJ2-5
len: 15
abundance: .
v_gene: TRBV9
CDR3aa: CASSVFGRGQETQYF
CDR3nt: TGTGCCAGCAGCGTCTTCGGGAGAGGACAAGAGACCCAGTACTTC

d_gene: .
j_gene: TRBJ2-7
len: 14
abundance: .
v_gene: TRBV21-1
CDR3aa: CASKSRLAVYEQYF
CDR3nt: TGTGCCAGCAAGTCCCGTCTAGCAGTATACGAGCAGTACTTC

d_gene: .
j_gene: TRBJ2-1
len: 14
abundance: .
v_gene: TRBV29-1
CDR3aa: CSVSVGASRGEQFF
CDR3nt: TGCAGCGTGTCCGTTGGGGCTAGTCGAGGCGAGCAGTTCTTC

d_gene: .
j_gene: TRBJ1-3
len: 14
abundance: few
v_gene: TRBV5-1
CDR3aa: CASSSGASGNTIYF
CDR3nt: TGCGCCAGCAGCTCCGGAGCATCTGGAAACACCATATATTTT

d_gene: .
j_gene: TRBJ1-2
len: 13
abundance: .
v_gene: TRBV6-5
CDR3aa: CASSYRENYGYTF
CDR3nt: TGTGCCAGCAGTTACCGAGAGAACTATGGCTACACCTTC

d_gene: TRBD2
j_gene: TRBJ2-7
len: 14
abundance: .
v_gene: TRBV19
CDR3aa: CASSMMGLAGEQYF
CDR3nt: TGTGCCAGTAGTATGATGGGACTAGCGGGCGAGCAGTACTTC

d_gene: .
j_gene: TRBJ1-6
len: 14
abundance: few
v_gene: TRBV2
CDR3aa: CASSLRGWNSPLHF
CDR3nt: TGTGCCAGCAGTCTAAGAGGGTGGAATTCACCCCTCCACTTT

d_gene: TRBD2
j_gene: TRBJ2-7
len: 15
abundance: .
v_gene: TRBV5-4
CDR3aa: CASSRGRDSSYEQYF
CDR3nt: TGTGCCAGCAGTCGCGGGAGGGACAGCTCCTACGAGCAGTACTTC

d_gene: .
j_gene: TRBJ1-5
len: 16
abundance: .
v_gene: TRBV25-1
CDR3aa: CASSEGGVFGNQPQHF
CDR3nt: TGTGCCAGCAGTGAAGGGGGGGTTTTCGGCAATCAGCCCCAGCATTTT

d_gene: TRBD2
j_gene: TRBJ2-1
len: 16
abundance: .
v_gene: TRBV7-3
CDR3aa: CASSFSSGTPYNEQFF
CDR3nt: TGTGCCAGCAGCTTCTCTAGCGGAACCCCCTACAATGAGCAGTTCTTC

d_gene: .
j_gene: TRBJ2-4
len: 17
abundance: .
v_gene: TRBV19
CDR3aa: CASSIDGAVFGKNIQYF
CDR3nt: TGTGCCAGTAGTATAGATGGGGCCGTATTCGGCAAAAACATTCAGTACTTC

d_gene: .
j_gene: TRBJ2-3
len: 13
abundance: once
v_gene: TRBV28
CDR3aa: CASGLRGPDTQYF
CDR3nt: TGTGCCAGCGGACTAAGGGGGCCAGATACGCAGTATTTT

d_gene: .
j_gene: TRBJ2-1
len: 13
abundance: .
v_gene: TRBV11-3
CDR3aa: CASSRQPYNEQFF
CDR3nt: TGTGCCAGCAGCCGACAACCATACAATGAGCAGTTCTTC

d_gene: .
j_gene: TRBJ2-5
len: 16
abundance: .
v_gene: TRBV28
CDR3aa: CASSPAPPRDRETQYF
CDR3nt: TGTGCCAGCAGCCCGGCCCCCCCCAGGGATAGAGAGACCCAGTACTTC

d_gene: TRBD1
j_gene: TRBJ1-1
len: 15
abundance: .
v_gene: TRBV3-1/TRBV3-2
CDR3aa: CASKITGQGNTEAFF
CDR3nt: TGTGCCAGCAAGATTACCGGACAGGGTAACACTGAAGCTTTCTTT

d_gene: .
j_gene: TRBJ1-1
len: 12
abundance: .
v_gene: TRBV27
CDR3aa: CASISAGTEAFF
CDR3nt: TGTGCCAGCATCAGTGCTGGCACTGAAGCTTTCTTT

d_gene: TRBD1
j_gene: TRBJ2-2
len: 17
abundance: .
v_gene: TRBV19
CDR3aa: CAIPPGTGRLSSGELFF
CDR3nt: TGTGCCATCCCACCCGGGACAGGGCGATTGTCGTCCGGGGAGCTGTTTTTT

d_gene: .
j_gene: TRBJ2-7
len: 13
abundance: .
v_gene: TRBV19
CDR3aa: CASSIQYPYEQYF
CDR3nt: TGTGCCAGTAGTATTCAGTATCCCTACGAGCAGTACTTC

d_gene: .
j_gene: TRBJ1-1
len: 15
abundance: .
v_gene: TRBV6-5
CDR3aa: CASSYLSEGLTEAFF
CDR3nt: TGTGCCAGCAGCTACCTGAGTGAGGGCCTCACTGAAGCTTTCTTT

d_gene: .
j_gene: TRBJ2-1
len: 13
abundance: once
v_gene: TRBV3-1/TRBV3-2
CDR3aa: CASSQGGVNEQFF
CDR3nt: TGTGCCAGCAGCCAAGGGGGGGTTAATGAGCAGTTCTTC

d_gene: TRBD1
j_gene: TRBJ1-6
len: 17
abundance: .
v_gene: TRBV3-1/TRBV3-2
CDR3aa: CASSLRTGGSYNSPLHF
CDR3nt: TGTGCCAGCAGCCTGCGGACAGGGGGCTCCTATAATTCACCCCTCCACTTT

d_gene: TRBD2
j_gene: TRBJ2-3
len: 14
abundance: .
v_gene: TRBV7-2
CDR3aa: CAPSGGVGWDTQYF
CDR3nt: TGTGCCCCCAGCGGGGGGGTGGGGTGGGATACGCAGTATTTT

d_gene: .
j_gene: TRBJ2-5
len: 19
abundance: once
v_gene: TRBV28
CDR3aa: CASSSRQANPVRLRETQYF
CDR3nt: TGTGCCAGCAGTTCAAGACAGGCTAACCCGGTGCGACTAAGAGAGACCCAGTACTTC

d_gene: TRBD1
j_gene: TRBJ1-5
len: 16
abundance: .
v_gene: TRBV23-1
CDR3aa: CASSGRGTGLNQPQHF
CDR3nt: TGCGCCAGCAGCGGACGGGGGACAGGGTTAAATCAGCCCCAGCATTTT

d_gene: .
j_gene: TRBJ2-5
len: 16
abundance: .
v_gene: TRBV10-2
CDR3aa: CASSESMGGPEETQYF
CDR3nt: TGCGCCAGCAGTGAGTCGATGGGTGGGCCGGAAGAGACCCAGTACTTC

d_gene: TRBD1
j_gene: TRBJ1-2
len: 15
abundance: .
v_gene: TRBV29-1
CDR3aa: CSVSDRGAPNYGYTF
CDR3nt: TGCAGCGTCTCGGACAGGGGGGCTCCGAACTATGGCTACACCTTC

d_gene: .
j_gene: TRBJ2-1
len: 17
abundance: .
v_gene: TRBV9
CDR3aa: CASSVGLSYPLYNEQFF
CDR3nt: TGTGCCAGCAGCGTTGGACTATCTTATCCCCTTTACAATGAGCAGTTCTTC

d_gene: TRBD1
j_gene: TRBJ1-2
len: 13
abundance: .
v_gene: TRBV24-1
CDR3aa: CATRGDREYGYTF
CDR3nt: TGTGCCACCAGGGGGGACAGGGAGTATGGCTACACCTTC

d_gene: .
j_gene: TRBJ2-1
len: 16
abundance: once
v_gene: TRBV7-2
CDR3aa: CASSLGGYRAYNEQFF
CDR3nt: TGTGCCAGCAGCTTAGGTGGGTACAGAGCCTACAATGAGCAGTTCTTC

d_gene: TRBD1
j_gene: TRBJ2-1
len: 14
abundance: .
v_gene: TRBV5-4
CDR3aa: CASSQNRGINEQFF
CDR3nt: TGTGCCAGCAGCCAGAACAGGGGCATCAATGAGCAGTTCTTC

d_gene: TRBD1
j_gene: TRBJ1-3
len: 14
abundance: .
v_gene: TRBV5-1
CDR3aa: CASSPRGQEDTIYF
CDR3nt: TGCGCCAGCAGCCCCAGGGGGCAAGAGGACACCATATATTTT